The 25 T cell receptor beta chains presented below share a single source sample, sequenced in a study of T cells in Graves' hyperthyroidism and ophthalmopathy. What was amplified from RNA transcripts were TCR beta CDR3 regions. TCR CDR3 underwent first-round RT-PCR with the HTBI primer set. TCRdb re-analysed the multiplex PCR reads in MiXCR, keeping a single row per CDR3 protein. The sample records around 700,000 distinct CDR3 sequences, around 20% being singletons. The sequencing input was blood. Receptor source: a woman between 50 and 59 years old with Graves' hyperthyroidism that later progressed to Graves' ophthalmopathy.

This clonotype was seen a few times. This sequence joins TRBV20-1 and TRBJ2-7; D gene ambiguous. V was cut by 5 bases and J by 7 bases, with 18 bases left in between. The CDR3 consists of 13 residues. CDR1 is DFQATT and CDR2 is SNEGSKA in the germline V gene (reference sequence). CDR3 protein: CSAPQEADGEQYF. Here the CDR3 DNA reads TGCAGTGCTCCTCAAGAGGCGGATGGGGAGCAGTACTTC.

This clonotype was counted ten times or more. CDR3 sequence reads: CASSPRGQGAYNEQFF. CDR3 bases: TGTGCCAGCAGCCCGAGGGGACAGGGGGCCTACAATGAGCAGTTCTTC. This chain joins TRBV7-6 and TRBJ2-1; 11 bases agree with TRBD1. V was clipped by 5 bases and J by 2 bases; unmatched bases: 5. The CDR3 extends over 16 amino acids. CDR1 and CDR2 (germline): SGHVS, FNYEAQ.

The table lists this clonotype with a few counts. The rearrangement links TRBV20-1 to TRBJ2-7; D is undetermined. In germline, CDR1 is DFQATT, CDR2 SNEGSKA (reference sequence). The germline V and J ends were trimmed by 8 bases and 6 bases, with 20 bases remaining between them. This CDR3 has 13 amino acids. CDR3 nucleotide sequence: TGCAGTTCACTACAAGAGGCTGTGGGCGAGCAGTACTTC. Its protein is CSSLQEAVGEQYF.

This clonotype was counted many times. The chain carries TRBV6-1 and TRBJ1-1; no definite D call. The CDR3 is 15 amino acids. V was trimmed by 6 bases and J by 6 bases, leaving 20 bases between them. Looked up from germline, CDR1 is MNHNS and CDR2 is SASEGT. CDR3 sequence reads: CASRRQGEGFAEAFF. The CDR3 nucleotides are TGTGCCAGCAGAAGACAAGGCGAGGGTTTTGCTGAAGCTTTCTTT.

CDR3 amino acids: CASSEGWEQYF. The CDR3 DNA reads TGTGCCAGCAGCGAGGGGTGGGAGCAGTACTTC. The V and J genes are TRBV3-1 and TRBJ2-7; D could derive from TRBD1 or TRBD2 (5 bases each). In germline, CDR1 is LGHDT, CDR2 YNNKEL (reference sequence). The CDR3 runs to 11 residues. The V and J ends lost 5 bases and 7 bases respectively, with 9 bases between them.

The sample holds one count of this clonotype. The chain recombines TRBV5-1 with TRBJ1-1, with 9 bases aligning to TRBD1. Germline trimming cut 7 bases from V and 6 bases from J; bases unmatched to any gene: 13. Looked up from germline, CDR1 is SGHRS and CDR2 is YFSETQ. CDR3 length equals 15 residues. Here the CDR3 reads CASGPKPGQGPEAFF. The CDR3 nucleotides are TGCGCCAGCGGCCCCAAACCGGGACAGGGTCCTGAAGCTTTCTTT.

This rearrangement joins TRBV9 to TRBJ2-3; 10 bases are a match to TRBD2. Germline values: CDR1 SGDLS, CDR2 YYNGEE. Trimming took 0 bases from V and 8 from J; bases not matched to a gene: 6. CDR3 length: 15 residues. The CDR3, as DNA: TGTGCCAGCAGCGTAGGGACTAGCGGTTCGGTTACGCAGTATTTT. It translates to CASSVGTSGSVTQYF.

The genes are TRBV12-3 or TRBV12-4 and TRBJ2-5, with TRBD2 matching 8 bases. The V segment lost 5 bases and the J segment 3 bases; nucleotides outside the gene matches: 8. The CDR3 totals 15 residues. The CDR3 spells CASSQPTSGEETQYF. The CDR3 DNA is TGTGCCAGCAGTCAACCCACTAGCGGAGAAGAGACCCAGTACTTC.

This clonotype was seen at least ten times. The J gene is TRBJ1-1, the V gene TRBV12-3 or TRBV12-4; 9 bases are a match to TRBD1. With 5 bases clipped from V and 6 bases from J, the junction kept 7 bases outside the gene matches. The CDR3 consists of 14 residues. Here the CDR3 reads CASSLGTGFSEAFF. DNA of the CDR3: TGTGCCAGCAGTCTCGGGACAGGGTTTTCTGAAGCTTTCTTT.

This clonotype was seen ten or more times. V usage is TRBV20-1 and J usage is TRBJ1-4; 7 nucleotides align to TRBD1. CDR1 DFQATT and CDR2 SNEGSKA come from the germline V gene (reference sequence). The CDR3 sequence is 14 residues long. V trimming: 3 bases; J trimming: 8 bases; junction bases outside the gene matches: 9. CDR3: CSASGQGVNEKLFF. The CDR3 bases are TGCAGTGCTAGTGGGCAGGGGGTTAACGAAAAACTGTTTTTT.

This clonotype came up many times. V usage is TRBV3-1 and J usage is TRBJ2-1, with no clear D. Germline CDR1 and CDR2: LGHDT and YNNKEL (reference sequence). V lost 0 bases to trimming and J lost 8 bases, with 8 bases between them. The length of the CDR3 is 13 residues. The DNA for the CDR3 is TGTGCCAGCAGCCAAGACCATGGCTATGAGCAGTTCTTC. Residues: CASSQDHGYEQFF.

The chain links TRBV10-1 to TRBJ2-1; 7 bases are a match to TRBD2. This CDR3 is built from 16 residues. Germline CDR1 and CDR2: WNHNN and SYGVQD (reference sequence). Losses at the gene ends were 0 bases for V and 4 bases for J; bases not matched to a gene: 6. The CDR3, as DNA: TGCGCCAGCAGTGAGTCGAAGACTAGCCCATACAATGAGCAGTTCTTC. Translating it yields CASSESKTSPYNEQFF.

The sample holds many counts of this clonotype. The V gene is TRBV5-1, the J gene TRBJ2-1; tentatively, D is TRBD2 (5 bases). The length of the CDR3 is 16 residues. Trimming shortened V by 1 base and J by 0 bases, and 11 bases separated the two germline ends. CDR1 and CDR2 from the germline V gene are SGHRS and YFSETQ. The CDR3 DNA is TGCGCCAGCAGCTTGAACGGGGAGAGCTCCTACAATGAGCAGTTCTTC. The encoded protein is CASSLNGESSYNEQFF.

The J gene is TRBJ2-5, the V gene TRBV5-6; TRBD2 matches 10 bases. This CDR3 contains 14 residues. From germline, CDR1 is SGHDT and CDR2 YYEEEE. V shed 7 bases, J shed 5 bases, and the junction held 8 bases outside the gene matches. CDR3 bases: TGTGCCAGCGGACAAGCGGGGGGGTGGGAGACCCAGTACTTC. Its translation is CASGQAGGWETQYF.

This clonotype was counted many times. The gene calls are TRBV24-1 and TRBJ2-5; the D is unclear. The CDR3 totals 13 residues. Trimming removed 5 bases from V and 2 bases from J, with 8 bases in between. CDR1 is KGHDR, CDR2 SFDVKD, per germline. This CDR3 is CATSASRQETQYF. CDR3 nucleotide sequence: TGTGCCACCAGTGCGTCTCGGCAAGAGACCCAGTACTTC.

This clonotype was recorded at least ten times. This CDR3 reads CASSLVPGYGEAFF. In DNA, the CDR3 is TGTGCCAGCAGTCTCGTCCCGGGGTACGGTGAAGCTTTCTTT. The chain employs TRBV27 and TRBJ1-1; D call uncertain. The CDR3 contains 14 residues. V shed 5 bases and J shed 7 bases, with 17 bases lying between them. Germline CDR1 MNHEY, CDR2 SMNVEV (reference sequence).

The table lists this clonotype with a few counts. This sequence joins TRBV15 and TRBJ1-6; 9 bases are shared with TRBD1. The CDR3 covers 15 residues. The V gene end was trimmed by 8 bases and the J gene end by 10 bases; junction bases not matched to a gene: 12. Looked up from germline, CDR1 is LNHNV and CDR2 is YYDKDF (reference sequence). The CDR3 region is CATRRDRERASPLHF. In DNA, the CDR3 is TGTGCCACCCGCCGGGACAGGGAGAGAGCCTCACCCCTCCACTTT.

This clonotype came up a few times. The J gene is TRBJ1-2, the V gene TRBV12-3 or TRBV12-4; TRBD1 aligns across 9 bases. The V segment lost 3 bases and the J segment 7 bases; nucleotides outside the gene matches: 9. CDR3 length equals 15 residues. CDR3 protein: CASSFPGTGLGGYTF. For the CDR3, the DNA is TGTGCCAGCAGTTTTCCCGGGACAGGGCTCGGTGGCTACACCTTC.

This clonotype was seen ten or more times. J is TRBJ2-7 and V is TRBV20-1; D is possibly TRBD2 (6 bases). This CDR3 spans 15 amino acids. From germline, CDR1 is DFQATT and CDR2 SNEGSKA (reference sequence). V was shortened by 5 bases and J by 2 bases, with 19 bases between the two germline ends. For the CDR3, the DNA is TGCAGTGCTGAAACTTATAGCGGAGCTACCTACGAGCAGTACTTC. Its translation: CSAETYSGATYEQYF.

This clonotype showed up just a few times. This chain connects TRBV11-2 to TRBJ2-1; tentatively, D is TRBD2 (6 bases). Trimming removed 5 bases from V and 6 bases from J, with 26 bases in between. Germline assignment: CDR1 SGHAT and CDR2 FQNNGV. CDR3 length: 18 residues. CDR3 sequence: CASSMLGRLRAGGNEQFF. In DNA, the CDR3 is TGTGCCAGCAGCATGCTAGGGAGGTTACGAGCGGGCGGCAATGAGCAGTTCTTC.

There are a few counts of this clonotype. The J gene is TRBJ1-1, the V gene TRBV29-1; D not certain. Deletions cut 6 bases from V and 6 bases from J, with 8 bases between. Per the germline V gene, CDR1 is SQVTM and CDR2 is ANQGSEA. The CDR3 is 10 amino acids. The CDR3 bases are TGCAGCGTGGTTGGGGCTGAAGCTTTCTTT. Protein sequence: CSVVGAEAFF.

The table lists this clonotype with many counts. This sequence joins TRBV3-1 and TRBJ1-2, with 9 bases lining up with TRBD1. CDR1 and CDR2 from the germline V gene are LGHDT and YNNKEL (reference sequence). The CDR3 spans 17 residues. The V and J ends lost 1 base and 3 bases, in that order; junction bases with no gene match: 9. The CDR3 sequence is CASSQGGRTGGDYGYTF. The CDR3, as DNA: TGTGCCAGCAGCCAAGGCGGAAGAACAGGGGGCGACTATGGCTACACCTTC.

In the case of this clonotype: This may arise from a read error, as a much more abundant clone is one base away. This chain uses TRBV5-1 with TRBJ1-2; weak D call: TRBD1 (5 bases). The CDR3 runs 14 residues. The germline CDR1 and CDR2 sequences are SGHRS and YFSETQ. Trimming pared 2 bases from V and 12 bases from J, leaving 20 bases between. The CDR3 DNA sequence: TGCGCCAGCAGCTTTGGGTCAGGGCTTGGCGGCAACACCTTC. This encodes CASSFGSGLGGNTF.

The chain is built from TRBV14 and TRBJ1-1; the match to TRBD1 covers 8 bases. J gave up 3 bases and V 4 bases, and 7 bases lay outside the gene matches. Germline CDR1 is SGHDN and CDR2 is FVKESK. CDR3 length: 15 residues. Written as DNA, the CDR3 is TGTGCCAGCAGCCTCGTTCAGGGGGCGTACACTGAAGCTTTCTTT. Protein: CASSLVQGAYTEAFF.

This chain links TRBV7-3 with TRBJ1-3, with 8 bases fitting TRBD1. Germline trimming cut 2 bases from V and 2 bases from J; bases unmatched to any gene: 5. The CDR3 extends over 16 amino acids. The germline gives CDR1 SGHTA, CDR2 FQGTGA. CDR3 sequence (DNA): TGTGCCAGCAGCTTAGGCCCACAGGGGGCTGGAAACACCATATATTTT. It translates to CASSLGPQGAGNTIYF.